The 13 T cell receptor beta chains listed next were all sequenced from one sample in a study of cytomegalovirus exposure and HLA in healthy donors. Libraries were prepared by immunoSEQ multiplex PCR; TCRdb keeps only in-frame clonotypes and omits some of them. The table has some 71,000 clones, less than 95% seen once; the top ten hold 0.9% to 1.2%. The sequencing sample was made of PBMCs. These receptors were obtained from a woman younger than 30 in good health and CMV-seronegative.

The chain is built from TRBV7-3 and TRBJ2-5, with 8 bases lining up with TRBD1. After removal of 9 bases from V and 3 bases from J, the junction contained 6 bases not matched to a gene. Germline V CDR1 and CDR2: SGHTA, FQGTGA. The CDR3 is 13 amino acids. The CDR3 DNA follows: TGTGCCAGGGATGGACAGGGAAAAGAGACCCAGTACTTC. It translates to CARDGQGKETQYF.

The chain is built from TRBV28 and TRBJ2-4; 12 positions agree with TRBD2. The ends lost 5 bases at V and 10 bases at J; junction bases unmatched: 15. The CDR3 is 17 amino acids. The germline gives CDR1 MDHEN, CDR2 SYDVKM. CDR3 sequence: CASSLGASGRGGGIQYF. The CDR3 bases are TGTGCCAGCAGTCTGGGTGCTAGCGGGAGGGGTGGAGGTATTCAGTACTTC.

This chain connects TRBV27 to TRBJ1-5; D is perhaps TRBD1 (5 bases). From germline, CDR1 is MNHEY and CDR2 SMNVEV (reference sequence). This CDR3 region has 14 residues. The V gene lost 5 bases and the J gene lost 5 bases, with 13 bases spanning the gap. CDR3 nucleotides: TGTGCCAGCAGTCCGGGGGGAGGTGATCAGCCCCAGCATTTT. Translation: CASSPGGGDQPQHF.

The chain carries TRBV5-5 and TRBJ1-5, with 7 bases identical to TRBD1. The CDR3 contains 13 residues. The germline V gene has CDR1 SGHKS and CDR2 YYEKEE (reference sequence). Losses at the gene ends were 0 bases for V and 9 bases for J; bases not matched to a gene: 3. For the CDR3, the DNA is TGTGCCAGCAGCTTGGCAGGGGGGTGGCCCCAGCATTTT. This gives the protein CASSLAGGWPQHF.

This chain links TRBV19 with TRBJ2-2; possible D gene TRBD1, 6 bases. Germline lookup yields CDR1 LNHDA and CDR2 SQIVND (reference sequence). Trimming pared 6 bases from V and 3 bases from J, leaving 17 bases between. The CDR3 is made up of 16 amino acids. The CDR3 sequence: CASSYFGQGYTGELFF. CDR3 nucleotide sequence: TGTGCCAGTAGCTACTTTGGGCAGGGGTACACCGGGGAGCTGTTTTTT.

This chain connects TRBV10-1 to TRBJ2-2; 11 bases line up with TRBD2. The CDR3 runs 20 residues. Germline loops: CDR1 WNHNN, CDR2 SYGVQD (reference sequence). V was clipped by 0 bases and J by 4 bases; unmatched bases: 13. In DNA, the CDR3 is TGCGCCAGCAGTGAGTCGGCCCTTACTAGCGGGAGAGGAGGCACCGGGGAGCTGTTTTTT. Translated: CASSESALTSGRGGTGELFF.

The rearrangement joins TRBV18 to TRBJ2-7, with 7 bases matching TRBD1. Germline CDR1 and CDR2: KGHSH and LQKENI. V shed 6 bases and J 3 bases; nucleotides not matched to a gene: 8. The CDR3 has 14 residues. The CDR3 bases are TGTGCCAGCTCCTCCGACCGGGACAGCTACGAGCAGTACTTC. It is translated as CASSSDRDSYEQYF.

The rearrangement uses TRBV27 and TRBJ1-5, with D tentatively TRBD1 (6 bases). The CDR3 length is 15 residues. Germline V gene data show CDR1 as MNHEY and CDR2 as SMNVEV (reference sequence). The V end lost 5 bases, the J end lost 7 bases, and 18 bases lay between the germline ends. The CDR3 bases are TGTGCCAGCAGTCCTGAGACAGGACTTGGGCAGCCCCAGCATTTT. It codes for CASSPETGLGQPQHF.

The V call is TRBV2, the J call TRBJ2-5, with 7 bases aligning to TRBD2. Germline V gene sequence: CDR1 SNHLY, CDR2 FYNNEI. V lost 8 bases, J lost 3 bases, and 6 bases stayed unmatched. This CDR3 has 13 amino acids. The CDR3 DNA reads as TGTGCCAGCCTGGGAGGGGCGAAAGAGACCCAGTACTTC. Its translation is CASLGGAKETQYF.

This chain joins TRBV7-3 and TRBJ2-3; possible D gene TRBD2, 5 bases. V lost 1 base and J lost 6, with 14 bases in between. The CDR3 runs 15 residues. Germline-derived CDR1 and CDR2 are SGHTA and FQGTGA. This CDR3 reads CASSLRGDGVDTQYF. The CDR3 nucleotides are TGTGCCAGCAGCTTAAGGGGAGATGGAGTGGATACGCAGTATTTT.

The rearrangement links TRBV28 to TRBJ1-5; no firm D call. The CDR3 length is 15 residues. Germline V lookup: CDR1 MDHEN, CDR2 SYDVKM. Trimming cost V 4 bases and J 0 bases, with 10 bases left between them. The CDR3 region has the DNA TGTGCCAGCAGTTCCTCTGCGTCTAGCAATCAGCCCCAGCATTTT. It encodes CASSSSASSNQPQHF.

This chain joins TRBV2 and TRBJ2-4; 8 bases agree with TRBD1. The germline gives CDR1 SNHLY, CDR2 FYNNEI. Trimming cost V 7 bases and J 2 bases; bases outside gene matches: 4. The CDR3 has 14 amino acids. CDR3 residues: CASIQGVTKNIQYF. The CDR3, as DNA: TGTGCCAGCATACAGGGGGTAACCAAAAACATTCAGTACTTC.

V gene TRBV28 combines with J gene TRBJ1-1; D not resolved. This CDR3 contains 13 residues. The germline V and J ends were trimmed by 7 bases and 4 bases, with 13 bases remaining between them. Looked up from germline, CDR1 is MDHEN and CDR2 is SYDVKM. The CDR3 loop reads CASKMPAGTEAFF. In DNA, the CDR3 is TGTGCCAGCAAAATGCCCGCGGGCACTGAAGCTTTCTTT.